This paragraph reports one T cell receptor beta chain. Antigen: not known. The sample belongs to a study of high-grade serous ovarian cancer treatment subgroups. Turning to the study itself: Mean per sample: approximately 13,000 reads, about 7,000 unique TCR beta rearrangements.

General study results and limits: Repertoire similarity ranged roughly 0.095 to 0.8 between tumors of one patient.

Sequencing used immunoSEQ multiplex PCR; TCRdb keeps in-frame clones, though not all of them. The repertoire includes approximately 9,600 clones, less than 80% of them detected once, and around 9.6% sits in the top ten. The tumor samples were collected prior to definitive surgery or chemotherapy. Germline V gene sequence: CDR1 MDHEN, CDR2 SYDVKM. V was trimmed by 3 bases and J by 1 base, leaving 12 bases between them. The CDR3 has 15 amino acids. The sequencing sample was made of tumor tissue. This clonotype was obtained from a human donor with high-grade serous ovarian cancer. The rearrangement uses TRBV28 and TRBJ1-1; D is perhaps TRBD1 (5 bases). Written as DNA, the CDR3 is TGTGCCAGCAGTTTTGGGGCGGTGAGGAACACTGAAGCTTTCTTT. Its protein product is CASSFGAVRNTEAFF.